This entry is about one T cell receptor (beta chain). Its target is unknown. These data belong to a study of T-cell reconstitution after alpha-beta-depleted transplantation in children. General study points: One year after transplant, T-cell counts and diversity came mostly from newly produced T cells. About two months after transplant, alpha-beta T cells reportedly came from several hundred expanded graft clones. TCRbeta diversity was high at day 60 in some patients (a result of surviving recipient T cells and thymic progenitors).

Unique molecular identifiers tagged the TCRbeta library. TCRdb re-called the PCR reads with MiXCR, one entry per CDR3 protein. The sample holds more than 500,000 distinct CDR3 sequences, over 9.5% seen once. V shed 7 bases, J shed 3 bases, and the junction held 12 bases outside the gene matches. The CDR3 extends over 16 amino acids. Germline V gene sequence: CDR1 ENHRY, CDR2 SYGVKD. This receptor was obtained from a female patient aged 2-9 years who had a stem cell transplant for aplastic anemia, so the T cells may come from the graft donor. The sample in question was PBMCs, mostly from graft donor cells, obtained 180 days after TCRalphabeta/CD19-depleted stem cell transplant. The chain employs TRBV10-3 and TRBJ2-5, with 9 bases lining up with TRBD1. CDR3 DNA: TGTGCCATCATAAAGGGGTTAGGGGACAGGGAAGAGACCCAGTACTTC. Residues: CAIIKGLGDREETQYF.